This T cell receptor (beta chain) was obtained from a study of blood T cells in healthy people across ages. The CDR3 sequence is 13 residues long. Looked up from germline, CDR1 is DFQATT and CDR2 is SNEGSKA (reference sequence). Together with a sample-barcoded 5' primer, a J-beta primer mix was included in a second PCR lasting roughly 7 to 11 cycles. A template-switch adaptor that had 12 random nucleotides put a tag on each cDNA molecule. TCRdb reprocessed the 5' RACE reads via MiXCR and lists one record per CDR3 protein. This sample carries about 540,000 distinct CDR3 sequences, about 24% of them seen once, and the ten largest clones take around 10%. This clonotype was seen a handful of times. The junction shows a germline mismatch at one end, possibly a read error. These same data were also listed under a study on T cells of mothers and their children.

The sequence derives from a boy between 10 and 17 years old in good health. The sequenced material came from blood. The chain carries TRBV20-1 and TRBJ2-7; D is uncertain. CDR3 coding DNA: TGCAGCGCTGATCGGCGGCTCTCCAACGAGCAGTACTTC. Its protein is CSADRRLSNEQYF.